These 2 T cell receptor beta chains share one sample of origin, sequenced in a study of T cell responses to AZD1222 COVID-19 vaccine (dated by TCRdb to the early 2020s). What this sample's time point label stands for: baseline before first vaccination. The library was obtained by the immunoSEQ multiplex PCR assay. Sourced from immuneACCESS, this table was stored by TCRdb with only in-frame sequences that have V and J called. A share of the clones is absent; for the studies checked, an unresolved V gene accounts for under half, and the remainder has no known explanation. The sample records some 100,000 clones, about 90% of which are singletons. The ten largest clonotypes hold around 1.7% of the sample. The specimen was peripheral blood, collected on day 0 of AZD1222 vaccination. Every receptor here comes from an adult in good health.

The V gene is TRBV12-3 or TRBV12-4, the J gene TRBJ2-7; D remains ambiguous. Trimming pared 4 bases from V and 6 bases from J, leaving 13 bases between. This CDR3 comprises 13 residues. For the CDR3, the DNA is TGTGCCAGCAGTTATACACAATTGTCCGAGCAGTACTTC. Its protein is CASSYTQLSEQYF.

The chain carries TRBV3-1 (or the pseudogene TRBV3-2) and TRBJ2-3; unclear D gene. The CDR3 is 15 residues long. V lost 4 bases and J 4 bases, leaving 15 bases between the germline ends. The germline CDR1 and CDR2 sequences are LGHDT and YNNKEL (reference sequence). CDR3 in amino acids: CASSPKFGEADTQYF. CDR3 nucleotides: TGTGCCAGCAGCCCAAAATTTGGAGAGGCAGATACGCAGTATTTT.